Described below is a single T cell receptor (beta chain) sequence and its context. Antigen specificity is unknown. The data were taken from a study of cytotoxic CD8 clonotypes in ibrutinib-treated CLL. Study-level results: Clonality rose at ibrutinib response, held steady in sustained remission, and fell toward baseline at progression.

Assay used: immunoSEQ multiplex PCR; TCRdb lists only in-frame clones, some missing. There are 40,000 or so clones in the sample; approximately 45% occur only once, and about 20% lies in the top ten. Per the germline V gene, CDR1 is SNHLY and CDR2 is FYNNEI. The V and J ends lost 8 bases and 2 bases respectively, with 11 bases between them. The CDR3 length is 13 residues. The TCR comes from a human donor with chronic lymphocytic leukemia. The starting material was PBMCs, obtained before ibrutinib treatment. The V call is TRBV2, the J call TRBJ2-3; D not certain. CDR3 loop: CASCTDHTDTQYF. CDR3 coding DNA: TGTGCCAGCTGTACCGACCACACAGATACGCAGTATTTT.